This TCR beta chain is drawn from a study of T cells in Graves' hyperthyroidism and ophthalmopathy. Study-wide points: The majority of expanded thyroid clonotypes above 0.001 also appeared in blood.

V lost 2 bases, J lost 6 bases, and 5 bases stayed unmatched. The CDR3 is 14 residues long. The V gene's germline CDR1 is LNHDA and CDR2 SQIVND (reference sequence). RNA transcripts were the template for amplifying TCR beta CDR3 regions. In the first-round RT-PCR of the TCR CDR3, the HTBI primer set was used. TCRdb reprocessed the multiplex PCR reads via MiXCR and lists one record per CDR3 protein. Of about 590,000 distinct CDR3 sequences listed, 15% to 19% are singletons. Notes on this clonotype: Its antigen is still unknown.

The sequence derives from a woman under 40 with Graves' hyperthyroidism. Sequencing input: blood. This rearrangement joins TRBV19 to TRBJ2-7; TRBD2 aligns across 9 bases. CDR3 sequence reads: CASSISPSGTEQYF. The CDR3 nucleotides are TGTGCCAGTAGTATAAGTCCTAGCGGGACCGAGCAGTACTTC. The complete variable domain, with remaining parts taken from reference TRBV19 and TRBJ2-7, reads DGGITQSPKYLFRKEGQNVTLSCEQNLNHDAMYWYRQDPGQGLRLIYYSQIVNDFQKGDIAEGYSVSREKKESFPLTVTSAQKNPTAFYLCASSISPSGTEQYFGPGTRLTVT.